This T cell receptor beta chain was sequenced in a study of long-term antiretroviral therapy in people with HIV. Whole-study findings and limits: HIV repertoires showed narrower CDR3 length ranges than controls.

CDR1 and CDR2 from the germline V gene are SGDLS and YYNGEE. V was clipped by 3 bases and J by 4 bases, with 11 bases between them. The CDR3 totals 13 residues. The immunoSEQ assay was v3.0, run at survey level. Sequencing aimed to cover roughly 40,000-55,000 T-cell genomes per sample. Here immunoSEQ multiplex PCR was the method, and the copy in TCRdb shows in-frame clones only, minus some. Of under 20,000 clones listed, roughly 80% are singletons. This clone is termed medium-sized. Its target is not known. The sequenced sample was unsorted PBMCs, obtained 0.5 years before starting antiretroviral therapy. This chain uses TRBV9 with TRBJ2-7; D may be TRBD1 or TRBD2 (5 bases each). The origin of this receptor is a man between 18 and 35 years old with HIV. The CDR3 is CASSAGRQYEQYF. The CDR3, as DNA: TGTGCCAGCAGCGCGGGACGCCAATACGAGCAGTACTTC.